This T cell receptor beta chain was observed in a study of blood T cell repertoires in COVID-19. At the level of the study: Sample material is recorded as cDNA or gDNA derived from T cells, B-cell-depleted T cells, or PBMCs.

Assay used: immunoSEQ multiplex PCR; TCRdb lists only in-frame clones, some missing. This table holds about 250,000 clones, around nine tenths found once. Germline values: CDR1 LNHNV, CDR2 YYDKDF (reference sequence). The CDR3 spans 14 residues. V trimming: 1 base; J trimming: 3 bases; junction bases outside the gene matches: 2. The sequenced sample consisted of PBMCs or T cells enriched from blood (not recorded which). The TCR originated in a woman aged 18 to 35 who had recovered from COVID-19. The genes are TRBV15 and TRBJ1-2; 7 bases match TRBD1. CDR3 protein: CATSRGGGDYGYTF. In DNA form, the CDR3 reads TGTGCCACCAGCAGAGGAGGGGGCGACTATGGCTACACCTTC.